This paragraph covers one TCR beta chain sequence. The sample belongs to a study of blood T cell repertoires in COVID-19. Study information: Sample material is recorded as cDNA or gDNA derived from T cells, B-cell-depleted T cells, or PBMCs.

Data came from immunoSEQ multiplex PCR; TCRdb stores just in-frame clones and leaves some out. The table lists under 300,000 clones, about 86% of them singletons, with 6.2% in the top ten. The J segment lost 10 bases and the V segment lost 6 bases, leaving 8 bases of the junction unmatched. The V gene's germline CDR1 is MNHEY and CDR2 SVGEGT. The CDR3 length is 14 residues. The sequence was obtained from a man aged 55-75 years with acute or convalescent COVID-19. The gene calls are TRBV6-2 or TRBV6-3 and TRBJ2-1, with TRBD2 identical over 11 bases. Material for sequencing was peripheral blood. In DNA form, the CDR3 reads TGTGCCAGCAGCGACGGCGCTAGCGGGAGGGAGCAGTTCTTC. It codes for CASSDGASGREQFF.